Shown below are 27 T cell receptor beta chains from a single sample sequenced in a study of cytomegalovirus exposure and HLA in healthy donors. The PCR had 60 Vbeta and 13 Jbeta primers. TCRdb keeps only in-frame clones here, not all; method: immunoSEQ multiplex PCR. The table has 63,000 or so clones, about three quarters seen once; the top ten hold about 7.4%. What was sequenced was PBMCs. Source of these receptors: a woman under 40 in good health and CMV-seropositive.

V gene TRBV6-5 combines with J gene TRBJ1-4; 8 bases are shared with TRBD1. Trimming at V came to 10 bases and at J to 0 bases, leaving 4 bases not matched to a gene. This CDR3 comprises 14 residues. Germline V gene lookup returns CDR1 MNHEY and CDR2 SVGAGI. The CDR3 protein is CATTTGATNEKLFF. DNA for the CDR3: TGTGCCACCACGACAGGGGCAACTAATGAAAAACTGTTTTTT.

This sequence joins TRBV19 and TRBJ2-1, with 9 bases aligning to TRBD2. The V gene's germline CDR1 is LNHDA and CDR2 SQIVND (reference sequence). The CDR3 covers 17 residues. With 4 bases clipped from V and 7 bases from J, the junction kept 14 bases outside the gene matches. The DNA of the CDR3 is TGTGCCAGTAGTAATCAGGGACGCGGGAGGGCGGGGAATGAGCAGTTCTTC. It translates to CASSNQGRGRAGNEQFF.

Regarding this clone: Additional DNA sequences in this sample encode the identical CDR3. The V and J genes are TRBV9 and TRBJ1-4; D gene unclear. CDR1 and CDR2 from the germline V gene are SGDLS and YYNGEE. V was clipped by 0 bases and J by 3 bases, with 9 bases between them. This CDR3 is 15 amino acids long. The CDR3 protein is CASSVAADSNEKLFF. The CDR3 bases are TGTGCCAGCAGCGTAGCGGCAGACTCTAATGAAAAACTGTTTTTT.

This chain connects TRBV21-1 to TRBJ2-2; TRBD2, the table's D call, lacks a check against the DNA. TRBV21-1 is listed as a pseudogene. This CDR3 contains 15 residues. The CDR3 here is CASSRGLARAGELFF. In DNA form, the CDR3 reads TGTGCCAGCAGCCGGGGACTAGCGAGGGCCGGGGAGCTGTTTTTT.

J is TRBJ1-5 and V is TRBV6-1; TRBD1 might be the D (6 bases). The V and J ends lost 6 bases and 10 bases respectively, with 19 bases between them. CDR3 length equals 14 residues. Germline CDR1 and CDR2: MNHNS and SASEGT. Here the CDR3 DNA reads TGTGCCAGCAGGGCAGGGGCCCCAAGCGGTCCCCAGCATTTT. Its translation is CASRAGAPSGPQHF.

The rearrangement uses TRBV5-1 and TRBJ1-2; D gene ambiguous. With 7 bases removed from V and 8 bases from J, the gap between germline ends came to 18 bases. Germline V CDR1 and CDR2: SGHRS, YFSETQ. CDR3 length equals 13 residues. The CDR3 DNA follows: TGCGCCAGCGGCCCGGTCGGGTTCTTGGGCTACACCTTC. This sequence encodes CASGPVGFLGYTF.

The V gene is TRBV28, the J gene TRBJ1-2; possibly TRBD1 for D (6 bases). Trimming removed 9 bases at V and 4 bases at J, with 15 bases between. The CDR3 is made up of 13 amino acids. Germline CDR1 and CDR2: MDHEN and SYDVKM. The CDR3 protein is CASRTTGLYGYTF. The CDR3 DNA reads TGTGCCAGTCGTACGACAGGTCTCTATGGCTACACCTTC.

This chain links TRBV7-2 with TRBJ1-5; the match to TRBD1 covers 12 bases. Germline CDR1 reads SGHTA; CDR2 reads FQGNSA. This CDR3 region has 15 residues. The ends lost 3 bases at V and 7 bases at J; junction bases unmatched: 4. CDR3 DNA sequence: TGTGCCAGCAGCTTGGGACAGGGGGCCAACCAGCCCCAGCATTTT. Translated, it gives CASSLGQGANQPQHF.

This clone was detected only a few times. The V gene is TRBV27, the J gene TRBJ2-5; D gene uncertain. The germline V gene encodes CDR1 MNHEY and CDR2 SMNVEV (reference sequence). The CDR3 runs 13 residues. V dropped 2 bases and J dropped 2 bases, with 6 bases sitting between them. This chain's CDR3 is CASSLRFQETQYF. CDR3 DNA: TGTGCCAGCAGTTTACGGTTTCAAGAGACCCAGTACTTC.

V gene TRBV27 combines with J gene TRBJ2-7, with 11 bases lining up with TRBD2. The CDR3 sequence is 16 residues long. Looked up from germline, CDR1 is MNHEY and CDR2 is SMNVEV (reference sequence). V trimming: 6 bases; J trimming: 0 bases; junction bases outside the gene matches: 7. The CDR3 protein is CASRPLGLADSYEQYF. In DNA, the CDR3 is TGTGCCAGCAGACCTCTGGGACTAGCGGACTCCTACGAGCAGTACTTC.

This clone was counted between two and nine times. V and J are TRBV4-1 and TRBJ1-1; D perhaps matches TRBD1 (6 bases). Between the trimmed V and J ends, which lost 6 bases and 0 bases, there was a span of 11 bases. The CDR3 totals 14 residues. CDR1 and CDR2 from the germline V gene are MGHRA and YSYEKL. Written as DNA, the CDR3 is TGCGCCAGCAGAGAGGGGGGGATGAACACTGAAGCTTTCTTT. It encodes CASREGGMNTEAFF.

The chain recombines TRBV19 with TRBJ1-5, with D perhaps TRBD1 (6 bases). The germline CDR1 and CDR2 sequences are LNHDA and SQIVND (reference sequence). V lost 7 bases to trimming and J lost 4 bases, with 14 bases between them. The CDR3 extends over 14 amino acids. The CDR3: CASTTGMENQPQHF. The CDR3 DNA reads as TGTGCCAGTACCACAGGGATGGAAAATCAGCCCCAGCATTTT.

This clone was counted between two and nine times. The rearrangement links TRBV27 to TRBJ2-6; D not certain. The V end was cut by 6 bases, the J end by 0 bases, with 15 bases between. This CDR3 spans 17 amino acids. The germline gives CDR1 MNHEY, CDR2 SMNVEV (reference sequence). CDR3: CASSPRSSVSGANVLTF. The CDR3 region has the DNA TGTGCCAGCAGCCCCCGGTCTTCGGTCTCTGGGGCCAACGTCCTGACTTTC.

The V call is TRBV2, the J call TRBJ1-4; 7 nucleotides align to TRBD1. The CDR3 extends over 14 amino acids. Germline CDR1 is SNHLY and CDR2 is FYNNEI. V shed 6 bases and J 6 bases; nucleotides not matched to a gene: 7. CDR3 DNA: TGTGCCAGCAGGACAGGGAGAAAGGATGAAAAACTGTTTTTT. The encoded protein is CASRTGRKDEKLFF. Looking up the rest from reference TRBV2 and TRBJ1-4 gives the full variable domain: EPEVTQTPSHQVTQMGQEVILRCVPISNHLYFYWYRQILGQKVEFLVSFYNNEISEKSEIFDDQFSVERPDGSNFTLKIRSTKLEDSAMYFCASRTGRKDEKLFFGSGTQLSVL.

The chain has TRBV28 and TRBJ1-2, with D hard to call. The CDR3 consists of 13 residues. Germline V lookup: CDR1 MDHEN, CDR2 SYDVKM. The V gene lost 6 bases and the J gene lost 4 bases, with 12 bases spanning the gap. The CDR3 region is CASSAPGLYGYTF. DNA of the CDR3: TGTGCCAGCAGCGCCCCAGGTCTCTATGGCTACACCTTC.

This chain joins TRBV4-2 and TRBJ1-1; 8 bases are shared with TRBD1. Germline V CDR1 and CDR2: LGHNA, YNFKEQ. J lost 0 bases, V lost 0 bases, and 15 bases had no gene match. The CDR3 sequence is 20 residues long. The CDR3 sequence: CASSQDRAGGRRGMNTEAFF. The CDR3 nucleotides are TGTGCCAGCAGCCAAGATCGTGCAGGGGGCAGGCGGGGTATGAACACTGAAGCTTTCTTT.

The J gene is TRBJ1-1, the V gene TRBV7-2; D is undetermined. With 2 bases removed from V and 7 bases from J, the gap between germline ends came to 11 bases. The CDR3 is 13 amino acids. CDR1 SGHTA and CDR2 FQGNSA come from the germline V gene. CDR3 sequence reads: CASSLYSGIEAFF. Written as DNA, the CDR3 is TGTGCCAGCAGCTTATATTCAGGAATTGAAGCTTTCTTT.

This clone ranks as medium-sized. This rearrangement joins TRBV29-1 to TRBJ2-7, with 9 bases aligning to TRBD1. The CDR3 is made up of 13 amino acids. Trimming took 8 bases from V and 2 from J; bases not matched to a gene: 7. CDR1 SQVTM and CDR2 ANQGSEA come from the germline V gene. This CDR3 is CSPTGTGPYEQYF. CDR3 DNA sequence: TGCAGCCCGACCGGGACAGGGCCCTACGAGCAGTACTTC.

This clone was counted only a few times. This chain links TRBV5-1 with TRBJ1-5; the D gene is possibly TRBD1 (6 bases). This CDR3 spans 16 amino acids. V was clipped by 0 bases and J by 5 bases, with 15 bases between them. Germline values: CDR1 SGHRS, CDR2 YFSETQ. In DNA, the CDR3 is TGCGCCAGCAGCTTGGGTCCCCAGGGGAGCGATCAGCCCCAGCATTTT. As protein: CASSLGPQGSDQPQHF.

The V gene is TRBV6-1, the J gene TRBJ2-1; TRBD1 might be the D (5 bases). Germline V CDR1 and CDR2: MNHNS, SASEGT. The V and J ends lost 8 bases and 6 bases respectively, with 20 bases between them. This CDR3 has 15 amino acids. CDR3 sequence (DNA): TGTGCCAGCGGGGCGGCTACCGGTACCTTCAATGAGCAGTTCTTC. Translated: CASGAATGTFNEQFF.

V usage is TRBV15 and J usage is TRBJ1-5; 9 bases are shared with TRBD1. V trimming: 3 bases; J trimming: 6 bases; junction bases outside the gene matches: 6. The V gene's germline CDR1 is LNHNV and CDR2 YYDKDF (reference sequence). The CDR3 length is 15 residues. The CDR3 coding sequence is TGTGCCACCAGCAGGGGGGACAGGGAGAGTCAGCCCCAGCATTTT. Translated, it gives CATSRGDRESQPQHF.

The CDR3 region has the DNA TGTGCCAGCAGCCCAACGGGCGGGAGCATGTACGAGCAGTACTTC. Protein: CASSPTGGSMYEQYF. The chain recombines TRBV7-8 with TRBJ2-7; 7 bases agree with TRBD2. Germline-derived CDR1 and CDR2 are SGHVS and FQNEAQ. Trimming took 5 bases from V and 4 from J; bases not matched to a gene: 11. There are 15 residues in the CDR3.

The rearrangement joins TRBV6-1 to TRBJ2-3; D is ambiguous. The germline gives CDR1 MNHNS, CDR2 SASEGT. This CDR3 region has 17 residues. Trimming shortened V by 3 bases and J by 0 bases, and 16 bases separated the two germline ends. The CDR3 here is CASSESGSRSSTDTQYF. CDR3 DNA: TGTGCCAGCAGTGAGTCGGGTAGCAGATCTAGCACAGATACGCAGTATTTT.

In DNA, the CDR3 is TGTGCCAGCAGTTACTTTCCAGATAACACTGAAGCTTTCTTT. Encoded protein: CASSYFPDNTEAFF. The J gene is TRBJ1-1, the V gene TRBV6-5, with no clear D. Germline lookup yields CDR1 MNHEY and CDR2 SVGAGI. This CDR3 region has 14 residues. With 1 base removed from V and 2 bases from J, the gap between germline ends came to 8 bases.

V usage is TRBV28 and J usage is TRBJ2-1; perhaps TRBD1 as D (6 bases). Germline V gives CDR1 MDHEN, CDR2 SYDVKM. The CDR3 runs to 16 residues. Deletions cut 3 bases from V and 8 bases from J, with 20 bases between. CDR3 bases: TGTGCCAGCAGTTTCCCGGCAGGGGTTCGGGTTGATGAGCAGTTCTTC. Its translation is CASSFPAGVRVDEQFF.

The chain carries TRBV29-1 and TRBJ1-1; 9 bases are shared with TRBD1. The CDR3 is made up of 12 amino acids. In germline, CDR1 is SQVTM, CDR2 ANQGSEA. J lost 7 bases, V lost 1 base, and 1 base had no gene match. The CDR3 reads CSVEGDRVEAFF. The CDR3 coding sequence is TGCAGCGTTGAAGGGGACAGGGTTGAAGCTTTCTTT.

The rearrangement uses TRBV11-2 and TRBJ2-7; 8 bases match TRBD2. V lost 2 bases to trimming and J lost 2 bases; unmatched junction nucleotides: 2. The CDR3 consists of 14 residues. From germline, CDR1 is SGHAT and CDR2 FQNNGV. This CDR3 reads CASSLTGGPYEQYF. CDR3 sequence (DNA): TGTGCCAGCAGCTTAACGGGAGGGCCCTACGAGCAGTACTTC.